Each of the 7 T cell receptor beta chains below was sequenced from the same sample in a study of cytomegalovirus exposure and HLA in healthy donors (TCRdb year 2017). To prepare the library, the immunoSEQ multiplex PCR assay was applied. For the multiplex PCR, a mixture combining 60 forward primers for TCR Vbeta segments and 13 reverse primers for TCR Jbeta segments was used. TCRdb limited this immuneACCESS table to in-frame rearrangements with V and J called. A share of clones is missing; checked studies link under half to unresolved V genes, and the rest is unexplained. In all, the sample holds tens of thousands of clones, and about three quarters of those were seen once. The leading ten clones occupy around 16% of the sample. The sequencing sample was made of PBMCs. The receptors originated from a woman in her forties or fifties in good health and CMV-seropositive.

The genes are TRBV15 and TRBJ1-3; tentative D call: TRBD1 (6 bases). This CDR3 is built from 15 residues. Per the germline V gene, CDR1 is LNHNV and CDR2 is YYDKDF (reference sequence). The V and J ends lost 4 bases and 4 bases respectively, with 14 bases between them. The CDR3, as DNA: TGTGCCACCAGCACCAGAACAGGGTCAGGAAACACCATATATTTT. It specifies CATSTRTGSGNTIYF.

This clone turned up a few times. The chain uses TRBV11-3 and TRBJ2-3, with 7 bases identical to TRBD1. The germline V gene has CDR1 SGHNT and CDR2 YENEEA. CDR3 length: 15 residues. V was clipped by 3 bases and J by 2 bases; unmatched bases: 5. Here the CDR3 reads CASSFSGQLTDTQYF. The DNA of the CDR3 is TGTGCCAGCAGCTTCTCGGGACAGCTCACAGATACGCAGTATTTT.

The chain uses TRBV28 and TRBJ1-2; TRBD1 aligns across 8 bases. CDR1 MDHEN and CDR2 SYDVKM come from the germline V gene. This CDR3 contains 16 residues. J gave up 4 bases and V 5 bases, and 12 bases lay outside the gene matches. The CDR3 DNA sequence: TGTGCCAGCAGTCCCCCCGGGGGACAGGTTGGCTATGGCTACACCTTC. Its translation is CASSPPGGQVGYGYTF.

This chain links TRBV23-1 with TRBJ2-1; possibly TRBD2 for D (6 bases). TRBV23-1 has ORF status, its function being uncertain. V lost 1 base and J lost 3, with 19 bases in between. The length of the CDR3 is 18 residues. The CDR3 reads CASSQCGVEEGIYNEQFF. The CDR3 nucleotides read TGCGCCAGCAGTCAATGTGGGGTTGAGGAGGGGATCTACAATGAGCAGTTCTTC.

The chain has TRBV6-1 and TRBJ1-6; TRBD1 matches at 7 bases. Trimming took 8 bases from V and 8 from J; bases not matched to a gene: 6. The CDR3 is 13 residues long. Per germline, CDR1 MNHNS and CDR2 SASEGT. CDR3 residues: CASWDSGYSPLHF. For the CDR3, the DNA is TGTGCCAGCTGGGACAGTGGGTATTCACCCCTCCACTTT.

V is TRBV28 and J is TRBJ1-2; D is possibly TRBD1 (5 bases). The CDR3 contains 14 residues. The ends were cut back, 3 bases at V and 4 bases at J, with 12 bases in the middle. Germline V lookup: CDR1 MDHEN, CDR2 SYDVKM. Here the CDR3 DNA reads TGTGCCAGCAGTTTGCGTACAGGTGCCTATGGCTACACCTTC. This codes for CASSLRTGAYGYTF.

CDR3 coding DNA: TGTGCCAGCAGCTTTTCAGGGTCCCCCACCTACGAGCAGTACTTC. Protein product: CASSFSGSPTYEQYF. V usage is TRBV7-8 and J usage is TRBJ2-7; possibly TRBD1 for D (5 bases). The CDR3 is made up of 15 amino acids. The germline V gene has CDR1 SGHVS and CDR2 FQNEAQ. V lost 3 bases and J lost 2, with 14 bases in between.